This T cell receptor beta chain was captured by sequencing in a study of T cells in severe cutaneous drug reactions (dated by TCRdb to about 2019). A note on the overall study: Patients were recruited between the early 2010s and the late 2010s from Taiwan, Thailand and a European registry network. Enrollment was limited to patients whose SJS/TEN or DRESS diagnosis was probable or definite according to RegiSCAR criteria. The culprit drug was assigned using the Naranjo algorithm and the ALDEN drug causality algorithm. Blister fluids/cells, PBMC and other biological samples were taken from patients in the acute stage or the recovery stage. Single-cell sequencing, quantitative PCR validation, functional assays and transgenic mouse experiments were combined with bulk TCR sequencing. Libraries were prepared using iRepertoire multiplex PCR, and a comparison was cited by the authors in which similar capture of abundant clonotypes was shown across iRepertoire and 5' RACE methods with or without UMI. The paper's findings and limits, for the study overall: According to the authors, further study is still needed to determine whether the public TCR generalizes to SJS/TEN caused by other drugs. All seven CBZ-SJS/TEN blister samples contained a public TCRbeta CDR3 (mean approximately 14%), which was undetectable or scarce in tolerant-control and healthy-donor PBMC. TRBV12-4 usage was strongly increased in CBZ-SJS/TEN patients, averaging approximately 32% in blister cells and roughly 5.3% in PBMC.

For both bulk and single-cell sequencing, libraries were prepared with the iRepertoire multiplex PCR system and TCR subtype-specific primers. Multiplex PCR with primers targeting V, D and J gene regions was used to generate bulk TCR beta libraries. Bulk TCR library preparation used roughly 95-550 ng of RNA per sample as input. An Illumina MiSeq was used to sequence the bulk TCR beta amplicons. The authors' analysis ran thus. Quality control steps removed sample misassignments and low-quality sequencing reads. CDR3 was defined as the amino acids lying between the Y[YFLI]C motif of the V-gene and the [FW]GXGT motif of the J-segment. CDR3 clonotypes and TRBV and TRBJ gene assignments were based on the IMGT database. TRBV expression in each sample was normalized to the mean of the same gene in PBMC from about 44 healthy donors. TCRdb reprocessed the reads into one record per CDR3 protein sequence, lacking DNA. The V and J calls were determined by TCRdb, not by the authors. This sample's records show fewer than 7,500 distinct CDR3 sequences. The ten largest clones take up 31% of the sample.

As encoded in the germline V gene, CDR1 is MDHEN while CDR2 is SYDVKM. From its cysteine to its phenylalanine, the CDR3 spans 20 amino acids. No DNA appears here. A note on this clonotype: Its specific antigen is unknown.

The donors whose samples were sequenced had carbamazepine-induced Stevens-Johnson syndrome or toxic epidermal necrolysis (CBZ-SJS/TEN). To look for drug-specific clonotypes, next-generation sequencing was used to profile the T cell receptor repertoires of patients with drug-induced severe cutaneous adverse reactions. The RNA was isolated from either blister cells of skin lesions or peripheral blood mononuclear cells. The rearrangement combines TRBV28 with TRBJ2-1; TCRdb's D call, TRBD2, is unchecked because there is no DNA. The receptor was derived from a human donor with toxic epidermal necrolysis, a severe cutaneous drug reaction. Sequenced sample: cells from a skin blister. The sample's cell subset or site, from its label and the paper: unsorted cells from skin lesion blisters. For the CDR3, the sequence is CASSLNPLSIAGETYNEQFF.